One sample yielded the 14 T cell receptor beta chains listed below, sequenced in a study of T cell responses to AZD1222 COVID-19 vaccine. Generated by immunoSEQ multiplex PCR, the TCRdb table keeps only in-frame clones and is missing some. Here the sample spans 200,000 or so clones, about 94% being singletons. Specimen: peripheral blood, collected on day 0 of AZD1222 vaccination. Source of these receptors: an adult in good health.

The CDR3 sequence is CASRGYNRPSFRANVLTF. CDR3 coding DNA: TGTGCCAGCAGGGGTTATAATCGCCCATCTTTTAGGGCCAACGTCCTGACTTTC. This chain links TRBV28 with TRBJ2-6; D not resolved. This CDR3 comprises 18 residues. V was pared by 6 bases and J by 5 bases, with 23 bases between. Per germline, CDR1 MDHEN and CDR2 SYDVKM. The full variable domain, in which reference TRBV28 and TRBJ2-6 provide the parts outside the CDR3, is DVKVTQSSRYLVKRTGEKVFLECVQDMDHENMFWYRQDPGLGLRLIYFSYDVKMKEKGDIPEGYSVSREKKERFSLILESASTNQTSMYLCASRGYNRPSFRANVLTFGAGSRLTVL.

The chain employs TRBV10-3 and TRBJ1-5; D uncertain. CDR1 ENHRY and CDR2 SYGVKD come from the germline V gene. V was clipped by 0 bases and J by 6 bases, with 6 bases between them. The CDR3 is 13 amino acids. The DNA for the CDR3 is TGTGCCATCAGTGAGTCAAGGCTTCAGCCCCAGCATTTT. Translating gives CAISESRLQPQHF.

The V and J genes are TRBV29-1 and TRBJ2-5; 7 bases are a match to TRBD1. The ends lost 8 bases at V and 4 bases at J; junction bases unmatched: 4. Germline V CDR1 and CDR2: SQVTM, ANQGSEA. This CDR3 is built from 11 residues. Here the CDR3 reads CSTTGVETQYF. The CDR3, as DNA: TGCAGCACCACAGGGGTAGAGACCCAGTACTTC. The whole variable domain, remainder taken from reference TRBV29-1 and TRBJ2-5, is SAVISQKPSRDICQRGTSLTIQCQVDSQVTMMFWYRQQPGQSLTLIATANQGSEATYESGFVIDKFPISRPNLTFSTLTVSNMSPEDSSIYLCSTTGVETQYFGPGTRLLVL.

V usage is TRBV5-1 and J usage is TRBJ1-2; D perhaps matches TRBD1 (6 bases). V was shortened by 4 bases and J by 4 bases, with 8 bases between the two germline ends. The CDR3 is made up of 12 amino acids. The germline V gene has CDR1 SGHRS and CDR2 YFSETQ. CDR3 amino acids: CASSPQGYGYTF. As DNA, the CDR3 is TGCGCCAGCAGCCCACAGGGCTATGGCTACACCTTC.

The J gene is TRBJ1-3, the V gene TRBV29-1, with a possible D match to TRBD1 (6 bases). The CDR3 has 14 residues. In germline, CDR1 is SQVTM, CDR2 ANQGSEA. V dropped 4 bases and J dropped 4 bases, with 14 bases sitting between them. CDR3 sequence reads: CSVGLGQLGNTIYF. DNA for the CDR3: TGCAGCGTTGGCCTTGGACAGCTAGGAAACACCATATATTTT.

The genes are TRBV18 and TRBJ2-7, with 11 nucleotides matching TRBD2. The germline V gene encodes CDR1 KGHSH and CDR2 LQKENI. The CDR3 has 15 residues. Trimming at V came to 5 bases and at J to 5 bases, leaving 8 bases not matched to a gene. The chain's CDR3 is CASSESSGRIDEQYF. The CDR3 DNA reads as TGTGCCAGCTCAGAGTCTAGCGGGAGGATCGACGAGCAGTACTTC.

This chain links TRBV19 with TRBJ2-1; the match to TRBD2 covers 10 bases. V dropped 5 bases and J dropped 4; count of bases not matched to a gene: 11. This CDR3 contains 17 residues. Germline values: CDR1 LNHDA, CDR2 SQIVND (reference sequence). The CDR3 sequence: CASSASSGRAVYNEQFF. In nucleotides, the CDR3 is TGTGCCAGTAGTGCCTCGAGCGGGAGGGCCGTATACAATGAGCAGTTCTTC.

This chain uses TRBV2 with TRBJ2-1, with 11 bases aligning to TRBD2. With V trimmed by 2 bases and J by 5 bases, 8 bases remained unmatched. This CDR3 spans 17 amino acids. Germline V lookup: CDR1 SNHLY, CDR2 FYNNEI. CDR3 in DNA: TGTGCCAGCAGTGAACTCCAAGGACTAGCGGGCAACAATGAGCAGTTCTTC. Encoded protein: CASSELQGLAGNNEQFF. The variable domain in full, completed from reference TRBV2 and TRBJ2-1, reads EPEVTQTPSHQVTQMGQEVILRCVPISNHLYFYWYRQILGQKVEFLVSFYNNEISEKSEIFDDQFSVERPDGSNFTLKIRSTKLEDSAMYFCASSELQGLAGNNEQFFGPGTRLTVL.

The chain recombines TRBV28 with TRBJ2-4; 12 bases match TRBD2. The germline gives CDR1 MDHEN, CDR2 SYDVKM. CDR3 size: 16 residues. V shed 5 bases, J shed 2 bases, and the junction held 4 bases outside the gene matches. The CDR3 reads CASSPLAGGPKNIQYF. The CDR3 DNA follows: TGTGCCAGCAGTCCCCTAGCGGGAGGGCCCAAAAACATTCAGTACTTC.

The chain uses TRBV6-2 or TRBV6-3 and TRBJ2-7; TRBD1 is a possible D gene (6 bases). Trimming removed 2 bases at V and 7 bases at J, with 15 bases between. There are 14 residues in the CDR3. CDR1 is MNHEY, CDR2 SVGEGT, per germline. The CDR3 protein is CASSYGRGLREQYF. For the CDR3, the DNA is TGTGCCAGCAGTTACGGCAGGGGTCTGAGGGAGCAGTACTTC.

The chain has TRBV24-1 and TRBJ1-1, with a possible D match to TRBD1 (5 bases). CDR1 and CDR2 (germline): KGHDR, SFDVKD. V gave up 4 bases and J gave up 11 bases, with 16 bases separating them. The CDR3 contains 13 residues. CDR3 protein: CATSEGTGAGAFF. The CDR3 nucleotides read TGTGCCACCAGTGAAGGGACTGGCGCAGGGGCTTTCTTT.

The CDR3 spells CASSFSGLGNNEQFF. The CDR3 nucleotides read TGTGCCAGCAGTTTCTCGGGCCTGGGGAACAATGAGCAGTTCTTC. J is TRBJ2-1 and V is TRBV27; D is uncertain. CDR3 size: 15 residues. The germline CDR1 and CDR2 sequences are MNHEY and SMNVEV (reference sequence). V lost 3 bases, J lost 5 bases, and 14 bases lay in between.

The rearrangement joins TRBV28 to TRBJ2-7; D possibly uses TRBD1 or TRBD2 (5 bases each). Germline assignment: CDR1 MDHEN and CDR2 SYDVKM. The CDR3 is 13 amino acids. V shed 10 bases and J shed 1 base, with 14 bases lying between them. The CDR3 sequence: CAISGTVSYEQYF. The CDR3 bases are TGTGCCATTTCAGGGACGGTGTCCTACGAGCAGTACTTC.

The chain employs TRBV5-1 and TRBJ1-6, with D perhaps TRBD1 (6 bases). The germline gives CDR1 SGHRS, CDR2 YFSETQ. The ends were cut back, 4 bases at V and 2 bases at J, with 13 bases in the middle. The CDR3 is 16 amino acids. The DNA for the CDR3 is TGCGCCAGCAGCGCGAGACAGGCAACCTATAATTCACCCCTCCACTTT. Its translation: CASSARQATYNSPLHF.